This note documents a single TCR beta chain sequence. Its antigen is currently unknown. Evenly divided among several immunoSEQ plates was the genomic DNA of each subset. The repertoire was sequenced with immunoSEQ multiplex PCR; TCRdb's copy has only in-frame clones and lacks some. Of about 2.2 million clones in the sample, roughly 91% were seen once. This specimen comes from a study of shared clonotypes between healthy human individuals. Findings of the study overall: Naive subsets generally exceeded memory subsets in estimated richness. Blood alone was sampled, and tissue repertoires likely differ.

CD45RO-negative cells were positively selected for CCR7, leaving out terminally differentiated effector memory CD45RA+ cells. Donors comprised only Caucasian adults living in Nashville, Tennessee. The CDR3 loop spans 15 amino acids. J lost 5 bases, V lost 5 bases, and 12 bases had no gene match. From germline, CDR1 is SGHVS and CDR2 FNYEAQ. The sequence derives from a young man in good health. Some clones in this sample may be carry-over from other donors' samples. Sequenced input: naive CD8+ T cells from PBMCs. The rearrangement joins TRBV7-6 to TRBJ2-7; TRBD2 agrees at 7 bases. The CDR3 region has the DNA TGTGCCAGCAGCCCGATGGCGGGAGCGTCCCACGAGCAGTACTTC. It codes for CASSPMAGASHEQYF.